This TCR beta chain was retrieved from a study of blood T cells in healthy people across ages. Study-wide context: Capturing about one barcoded beta molecule per two T cells was achieved by template switching.

Alongside a J-beta primer mix, a sample-barcoded 5' primer served in a second PCR lasting 7 to 11 cycles. Each cDNA molecule received a tag from a template-switch adaptor that had 12 random nucleotides. TCRdb analysed the 5' RACE reads with MiXCR anew, one entry per CDR3 protein. The repertoire holds 800,000 to 1,000,000 distinct CDR3 sequences, with roughly 52% as singletons. Total RNA was extracted at no less than 5.5 micrograms per sample. CDR1 is MGHRA and CDR2 is YSYEKL in the germline V gene. The V gene end was trimmed by 3 bases and the J gene end by 2 bases; junction bases not matched to a gene: 10. The CDR3 consists of 17 residues. Remarks on this clonotype: Its antigen is as yet unknown.

Findings and caveats of the study: Observed TCR beta diversity showed a strong correlation with the percentage of naive T cells as measured by flow cytometry.

The receptor was isolated from a man aged 30-40 years in good health. The J gene is TRBJ2-5, the V gene TRBV4-1; 9 bases align to TRBD2. The sample comprised blood. CDR3 in DNA: TGCGCCAGCAGCCACACAAGGCGGGGGGGCGATCAAGAGACCCAGTACTTC. This codes for CASSHTRRGGDQETQYF.